Listed here are 21 T cell receptor beta chains from one sample, sequenced in a study of cytomegalovirus exposure and HLA in healthy donors. The PCR had 60 Vbeta and 13 Jbeta primers. Using immunoSEQ multiplex PCR, the repertoire was profiled, and TCRdb retains in-frame clones only, with some absent. The table has 150,000 or so clones, around 80% seen once. The sample comprised PBMCs. The receptors here all came from a female donor in good health and CMV-seronegative.

This chain links TRBV30 with TRBJ1-1; D possibly corresponds to TRBD1 (5 bases). The ends were cut back, 8 bases at V and 4 bases at J, with 14 bases in the middle. Germline V gene data show CDR1 as GTSNPN and CDR2 as SVGIG (reference sequence). This CDR3 has 12 amino acids. The CDR3 sequence is CALGRDPTEAFF. CDR3 in DNA: TGTGCCCTGGGGAGGGACCCCACTGAAGCTTTCTTT.

This clone was seen just once. This rearrangement joins TRBV6-1 to TRBJ2-7, with 8 bases identical to TRBD1. J was trimmed by 5 bases and V by 4 bases; bases with no gene match: 10. CDR1 and CDR2 from the germline V gene are MNHNS and SASEGT. There are 15 residues in the CDR3. This CDR3 reads CASSARQGAGDEQYF. The DNA for the CDR3 is TGTGCCAGCAGTGCCCGTCAGGGGGCAGGTGACGAGCAGTACTTC.

The rearrangement joins TRBV27 to TRBJ1-1, with a weak D call TRBD1 (6 bases). V was trimmed by 2 bases and J by 3 bases, leaving 10 bases between them. Germline values: CDR1 MNHEY, CDR2 SMNVEV (reference sequence). The CDR3 covers 14 residues. The CDR3 DNA reads as TGTGCCAGCAGTTTAGGGGGCCCGTACACTGAAGCTTTCTTT. This codes for CASSLGGPYTEAFF.

The CDR3 coding sequence is TGCAGCGTTGAGGAGGCAGCCTACGAGCAGTACTTC. Its protein product is CSVEEAAYEQYF. V usage is TRBV29-1 and J usage is TRBJ2-7, with D possibly TRBD2 on 5 matching bases. V dropped 3 bases and J dropped 2 bases, with 8 bases sitting between them. The CDR3 covers 12 residues. Per the germline V gene, CDR1 is SQVTM and CDR2 is ANQGSEA.

This rearrangement joins TRBV6-1 to TRBJ1-4, with D possibly being TRBD1 (6 bases). V lost 3 bases and J 6 bases, leaving 11 bases between the germline ends. The CDR3 has 14 residues. Germline values: CDR1 MNHNS, CDR2 SASEGT. The CDR3 spells CASSDLQGYEKLFF. The DNA for the CDR3 is TGTGCCAGCAGTGATTTACAGGGTTATGAAAAACTGTTTTTT.

V and J are TRBV9 and TRBJ1-2; D uncertain. Deletions cut 0 bases from V and 3 bases from J, with 9 bases between. Per germline, CDR1 SGDLS and CDR2 YYNGEE. The length of the CDR3 is 14 residues. The CDR3 is CASSVDPGHYGYTF. DNA of the CDR3: TGTGCCAGCAGCGTAGACCCGGGTCACTATGGCTACACCTTC.

V gene TRBV11-3 combines with J gene TRBJ2-7, with a weak D call TRBD1 (6 bases). Deletions cut 6 bases from V and 2 bases from J, with 11 bases between. Looked up from germline, CDR1 is SGHNT and CDR2 is YENEEA. This CDR3 is 13 amino acids long. As DNA, the CDR3 is TGTGCCAGCAGTCCTTCAGGGGCCTACGAGCAGTACTTC. Its protein is CASSPSGAYEQYF.

This clone was recorded once. The DNA for the CDR3 is TGTGCCAGCAGCTTACATTGGCGCGGGAGAAATGAGCAGTTCTTC. Its translation is CASSLHWRGRNEQFF. V and J are TRBV7-2 and TRBJ2-1; TRBD2 matches at 7 bases. This CDR3 contains 15 residues. The V gene end was trimmed by 2 bases and the J gene end by 7 bases; junction bases not matched to a gene: 8. Germline lookup yields CDR1 SGHTA and CDR2 FQGNSA.

This clone was recorded only once. V usage is TRBV28 and J usage is TRBJ2-5, with D unclear. This CDR3 comprises 13 residues. Per the germline V gene, CDR1 is MDHEN and CDR2 is SYDVKM. The germline V and J ends were trimmed by 4 bases and 2 bases, with 8 bases remaining between them. DNA of the CDR3: TGTGCCAGCAGTTCACAACATCAAGAGACCCAGTACTTC. Its translation is CASSSQHQETQYF.

V usage is TRBV4-3 and J usage is TRBJ1-2; the D gene is possibly TRBD1 (6 bases). V lost 1 base, J lost 1 base, and 16 bases lay in between. Germline CDR1 LGHNA, CDR2 YSLEER. The CDR3 consists of 17 residues. The CDR3 region is CASSQVVAGQLNYGYTF. The DNA for the CDR3 is TGCGCCAGCAGCCAAGTAGTAGCCGGACAGCTTAACTATGGCTACACCTTC.

The chain is built from TRBV4-2 and TRBJ2-5, with TRBD2 as a possible D gene (7 bases). Germline loops: CDR1 LGHNA, CDR2 YNFKEQ. Trimming shortened V by 3 bases and J by 5 bases, and 19 bases separated the two germline ends. The CDR3 runs 16 residues. CDR3 sequence reads: CASSQRGGGEGETQYF. Written as DNA, the CDR3 is TGTGCCAGCAGCCAGAGAGGGGGAGGGGAGGGGGAGACCCAGTACTTC.

The chain's CDR3 is CAWKDSAYTQYF. The CDR3 coding sequence is TGTGCCTGGAAGGACTCAGCCTATACGCAGTATTTT. V and J are TRBV30 and TRBJ2-3; D is perhaps TRBD2 (5 bases). Trimming stripped 4 bases from V and 7 bases from J, with 12 bases between. The CDR3 length is 12 residues. Germline V lookup: CDR1 GTSNPN, CDR2 SVGIG (reference sequence).

The chain is built from TRBV14 and TRBJ2-5; D possibly corresponds to TRBD2 (6 bases). The CDR3 has 17 residues. Trimming left V 0 bases short and J 5 bases short, with 19 bases between. The germline V gene has CDR1 SGHDN and CDR2 FVKESK. The CDR3 DNA reads TGTGCCAGCAGCCAAGATCGTGGAGGGAGTGTGGGGGAGACCCAGTACTTC. Translating it yields CASSQDRGGSVGETQYF.

The chain has TRBV6-1 and TRBJ2-5; D gene ambiguous. The V end lost 7 bases, the J end lost 4 bases, and 16 bases lay between the germline ends. Germline V gene sequence: CDR1 MNHNS, CDR2 SASEGT. This CDR3 is built from 14 residues. The CDR3: CASTLGRSGETQYF. Written as DNA, the CDR3 is TGTGCCAGCACCCTTGGCCGCTCGGGAGAGACCCAGTACTTC.

This chain joins TRBV9 and TRBJ2-5, with D possibly being TRBD1 (6 bases). CDR1 and CDR2 (germline): SGDLS, YYNGEE. This CDR3 region has 14 residues. V dropped 4 bases and J dropped 7 bases, with 17 bases sitting between them. The chain's CDR3 is CASSTRGSTGTQYF. DNA of the CDR3: TGTGCCAGCAGCACTAGGGGGTCAACAGGGACCCAGTACTTC.

The CDR3 protein is CASSLSGTGAYEQYF. The CDR3 DNA sequence: TGTGCCAGTAGCCTTTCCGGGACAGGGGCCTACGAGCAGTACTTC. This rearrangement joins TRBV19 to TRBJ2-7; 10 bases fit TRBD1. The trim removed 6 bases at V and 2 bases at J, leaving 7 bases unmatched. This CDR3 has 15 residues. Germline V lookup: CDR1 LNHDA, CDR2 SQIVND (reference sequence). The full variable domain, in which reference TRBV19 and TRBJ2-7 provide the parts outside the CDR3, is DGGITQSPKYLFRKEGQNVTLSCEQNLNHDAMYWYRQDPGQGLRLIYYSQIVNDFQKGDIAEGYSVSREKKESFPLTVTSAQKNPTAFYLCASSLSGTGAYEQYFGPGTRLTVT.

J is TRBJ2-1 and V is TRBV5-6; TRBD2 is a possible D gene (6 bases). CDR1 and CDR2 (germline): SGHDT, YYEEEE. This CDR3 has 14 amino acids. Trimming removed 2 bases from V and 9 bases from J, with 15 bases in between. Written as DNA, the CDR3 is TGTGCCAGCAGCTTCCGAGGCGGGGAGCGTGAGCAGTTCTTC. Residues: CASSFRGGEREQFF.

The CDR3 region has the DNA TGCGCCAGCAGCCAGGAAGACTTGGCCAGAGATACGCAGTATTTT. Its protein product is CASSQEDLARDTQYF. This chain uses TRBV4-3 with TRBJ2-3; D is ambiguous. This CDR3 contains 15 residues. The germline V gene encodes CDR1 LGHNA and CDR2 YSLEER. The V end lost 3 bases, the J end lost 5 bases, and 15 bases lay between the germline ends.

The rearrangement links TRBV5-1 to TRBJ2-5; 8 nucleotides line up with TRBD1. The CDR3 is 15 amino acids. Trimming took 4 bases from V and 5 from J; bases not matched to a gene: 10. Germline V lookup: CDR1 SGHRS, CDR2 YFSETQ. The CDR3 region has the DNA TGCGCCAGCAGCAGCAGACAGGGGAGGTTCGAGACCCAGTACTTC. This codes for CASSSRQGRFETQYF.

The chain carries TRBV27 and TRBJ2-3; 10 bases fit TRBD2. CDR1 and CDR2 (germline): MNHEY, SMNVEV (reference sequence). Trimming at V came to 4 bases and at J to 2 bases, leaving 6 bases not matched to a gene. The CDR3 contains 16 residues. The DNA of the CDR3 is TGTGCCAGCAGTTCCCTTAGCGGGAGGCTCACAGATACGCAGTATTTT. Translation: CASSSLSGRLTDTQYF.

The chain links TRBV7-9 to TRBJ1-4; 8 positions agree with TRBD1. Germline V gene data show CDR1 as SEHNR and CDR2 as FQNEAQ (reference sequence). V gave up 4 bases and J gave up 5 bases; unmatched junction bases: 3. CDR3 length: 14 residues. CDR3 loop: CASSWQGANEKLFF. The CDR3 DNA reads as TGTGCCAGCAGCTGGCAGGGGGCCAATGAAAAACTGTTTTTT.